This is a list of T cell receptor beta chains from one sample in a study of control samples from healthy donors and cancer patients. This table comes from immunoSEQ multiplex PCR, and its TCRdb copy is limited to in-frame clones, with some not included. This sample yields 100,000 or so clones, of which 80% to 90% are seen a single time; less than 8.5% belongs to the top ten. What was sequenced was blood. Source of these receptors: a man aged 30-40 years in good health. The CDR3 runs from the conserved cysteine through the conserved F or W. The D gene is left open where the match is weak. Clone size is shown for a subset of rows, as once, few, many or a class of expanded clone.

. | TRBJ2-2 | . | TRBV30 | CAWSFRGQNTGELFF | TGTGCCTGGAGTTTCCGGGGACAGAACACCGGGGAGCTGTTTTTT
. | TRBJ2-4 | . | TRBV4-3 | CASSQDRRRIQYF | TGCGCCAGCAGCCAAGATCGAAGGCGCATTCAGTACTTC
. | TRBJ2-7 | few | TRBV9 | CASSVEFRSEQYF | TGTGCCAGCAGCGTAGAGTTTAGAAGCGAGCAGTACTTC
TRBD1 | TRBJ1-2 | . | TRBV19 | CASSIGGGGELGYGYTF | TGTGCCAGTAGTATAGGAGGAGGGGGCGAGTTGGGCTATGGCTACACCTTC
TRBD1 | TRBJ1-4 | . | TRBV6-5 | CASSRSGTGEEKLFF | TGTGCCAGCAGTCGAAGCGGGACAGGGGAGGAAAAACTGTTTTTT
. | TRBJ2-7 | . | TRBV4-2 | CASSQDRQNSYEQYF | TGTGCCAGCAGCCAAGACAGACAGAATTCCTACGAGCAGTACTTC
. | TRBJ2-7 | . | TRBV18 | CASSPLPTEPTGQYF | TGTGCCAGCTCACCACTCCCTACAGAACCTACGGGGCAGTACTTC
TRBD2 | TRBJ2-3 | . | TRBV4-3 | CASSSGGDRTDTQYF | TGCGCCAGCAGCTCGGGAGGGGATCGCACAGATACGCAGTATTTT
. | TRBJ1-1 | . | TRBV7-2 | CASSPDFDSEAFF | TGTGCCAGCAGTCCCGATTTTGACAGTGAAGCTTTCTTT
. | TRBJ2-7 | . | TRBV19 | CASSGNSGGTYEQYF | TGTGCCAGTAGTGGCAATTCGGGCGGCACCTACGAGCAGTACTTC
. | TRBJ2-3 | . | TRBV9 | CASSVNPVGADTQYF | TGTGCCAGCAGCGTAAATCCCGTTGGGGCAGATACGCAGTATTTT
. | TRBJ1-5 | . | TRBV19 | CASSIGYIGPYLNQPQHF | TGTGCCAGTAGTATAGGATATATAGGGCCCTACCTCAATCAGCCCCAGCATTTT
. | TRBJ1-2 | . | TRBV6-1 | CASSEVGLFYGYTF | TGTGCCAGCAGTGAAGTAGGGCTCTTCTATGGCTACACCTTC
TRBD2 | TRBJ2-5 | few | TRBV10-1 | CASNGKVAGPIKETQYF | TGCGCCAGCAACGGAAAGGTAGCGGGACCTATTAAAGAGACCCAGTACTTC
TRBD1 | TRBJ1-4 | . | TRBV5-6 | CASSWDRDSQEKLFF | TGTGCCAGCAGCTGGGACAGGGACTCGCAAGAAAAACTGTTTTTT
TRBD1 | TRBJ1-3 | once | TRBV28 | CASSPTGTGGNTIYF | TGTGCCAGCAGTCCAACGGGGACAGGGGGAAACACCATATATTTT
. | TRBJ1-6 | . | TRBV28 | CASSSLGNSPLHF | TGTGCCAGCAGTTCTTTGGGGAATTCACCCCTCCACTTT
. | TRBJ1-5 | . | TRBV19 | CASSMGGNQPQHF | TGTGCCAGTAGTATGGGGGGCAATCAGCCCCAGCATTTT
. | TRBJ2-3 | . | TRBV9 | CASSARDFDADTQYF | TGTGCCAGCAGCGCCCGGGACTTCGACGCAGATACGCAGTATTTT
. | TRBJ2-7 | . | TRBV3-1/TRBV3-2 | CASSFARFGSYEQYF | TGTGCCAGCAGTTTCGCCCGATTTGGATCCTACGAGCAGTACTTC
. | TRBJ2-7 | . | TRBV7-9 | CASSLQGTGYEQYF | TGTGCCAGCAGCTTACAGGGAACTGGGTACGAGCAGTACTTC
. | TRBJ2-3 | . | TRBV6-8 | CASSRRRELTDTQYF | TGTGCCAGCAGCCGGAGACGGGAGCTCACAGATACGCAGTATTTT